A single sample is the source of the 5 T cell receptor beta chains below, sequenced in a study of blood T cell repertoires in COVID-19. Data came from immunoSEQ multiplex PCR; TCRdb stores just in-frame clones and leaves some out. The sample holds about 120,000 clones; around 80% are singletons and the top ten take approximately 0.77%. The sequenced material came from peripheral blood. The receptors come from a woman aged 70-85 years with acute or convalescent COVID-19.

CDR3 protein: CASSLVEGRIGAFF. The CDR3 DNA reads as TGTGCCAGCAGCTTAGTGGAGGGGCGGATAGGGGCTTTCTTT. V usage is TRBV7-9 and J usage is TRBJ1-1; maybe TRBD1 (5 bases). CDR3 length: 14 amino acids. Germline V gene data show CDR1 as SEHNR and CDR2 as FQNEAQ (reference sequence). Trimming removed 1 base at V and 11 bases at J, with 17 bases between.

The genes are TRBV18 and TRBJ1-1; D gene ambiguous. The V and J ends lost 3 bases and 1 base respectively, with 9 bases between them. CDR1 and CDR2 (germline): KGHSH, LQKENI. This CDR3 has 14 amino acids. The DNA of the CDR3 is TGTGCCAGCTCACCGGAAGGGAGGAACACTGAAGCTTTCTTT. It specifies CASSPEGRNTEAFF.

CDR3 loop: CAWSVAGGIVYEQYF. The CDR3 bases are TGTGCCTGGAGTGTAGCGGGAGGGATAGTCTACGAGCAGTACTTC. The rearrangement uses TRBV30 and TRBJ2-7; 10 bases align to TRBD2. Germline values: CDR1 GTSNPN, CDR2 SVGIG (reference sequence). V lost 0 bases to trimming and J lost 3 bases; unmatched junction nucleotides: 5. CDR3 length: 15 residues.

The chain is built from TRBV6-5 and TRBJ2-3; D possibly corresponds to TRBD2 (7 bases). The V gene lost 0 bases and the J gene lost 0 bases, with 10 bases spanning the gap. CDR3 length: 16 amino acids. Germline V gene sequence: CDR1 MNHEY, CDR2 SVGAGI. CDR3 protein: CASSYSEGGSTDTQYF. As DNA, the CDR3 is TGTGCCAGCAGTTACTCCGAGGGGGGGAGCACAGATACGCAGTATTTT.

V gene TRBV4-2 combines with J gene TRBJ1-1, with 12 bases matching TRBD1. The CDR3 is made up of 13 amino acids. Unmatched junction bases numbered 5, after V lost 5 bases and J lost 10 bases. Germline CDR1 and CDR2: LGHNA and YNFKEQ. Written as DNA, the CDR3 is TGTGCCAGCAGCGGCCGGGACAGGGGGCGAGCTTTCTTT. It specifies CASSGRDRGRAFF.